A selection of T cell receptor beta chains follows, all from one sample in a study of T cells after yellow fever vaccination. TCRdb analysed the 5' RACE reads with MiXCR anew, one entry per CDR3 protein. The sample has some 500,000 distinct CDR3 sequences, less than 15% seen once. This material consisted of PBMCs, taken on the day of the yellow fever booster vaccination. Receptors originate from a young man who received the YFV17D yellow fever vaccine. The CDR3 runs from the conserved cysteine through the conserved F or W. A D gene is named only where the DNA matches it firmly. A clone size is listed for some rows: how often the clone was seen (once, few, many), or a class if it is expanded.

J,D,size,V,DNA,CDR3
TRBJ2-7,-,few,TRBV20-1,TGCAGTGCTAGACCTACAGGTGATCCCTCCTACGAGCAGTACTTC,CSARPTGDPSYEQYF
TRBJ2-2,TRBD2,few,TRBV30,TGTGCCTGGAGTGTACCGACTAGCGGGAGGTTGAACACCGGGGAGCTGTTTTTT,CAWSVPTSGRLNTGELFF
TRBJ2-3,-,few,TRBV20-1,TGCAGTGCTCCAAGCGTAGGGACAGATACGCAGTATTTT,CSAPSVGTDTQYF
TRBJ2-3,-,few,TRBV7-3,TGTGCCAGCAGCCCCGAGGGTAGACGGGCAGATACGCAGTATTTT,CASSPEGRRADTQYF
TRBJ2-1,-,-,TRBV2,TGTGCCAGCAGTGAAATGTCAACAGGGACCTACAATGAGCAGTTCTTC,CASSEMSTGTYNEQFF
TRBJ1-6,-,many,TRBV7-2,TGTGCCAGCAGCTTAGTCGGGGCACCCCTCCACTTT,CASSLVGAPLHF
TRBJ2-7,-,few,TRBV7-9,TGTGCCAGCAGCTTATATGAGAGGGCAGCGCAGTACTTC,CASSLYERAAQYF
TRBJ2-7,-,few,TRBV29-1,TGCAGCGTTGGGGGGGGCCCCTACGAGCAGTACTTC,CSVGGGPYEQYF
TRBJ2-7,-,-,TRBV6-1,TGTGCCAGCAAAAAAGAGACAGCAGCCTCCTACGAGCAGTACTTC,CASKKETAASYEQYF
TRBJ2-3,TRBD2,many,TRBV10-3,TGTGCCATCAGTGAGTCCCAGGGAGGGCCCTCAGATACGCAGTATTTT,CAISESQGGPSDTQYF
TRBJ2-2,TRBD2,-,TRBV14,TGTGCCAGCAGGAGCGGGAGGGCCCCTGGCGGGGAGCTGTTTTTT,CASRSGRAPGGELFF
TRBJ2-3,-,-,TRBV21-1,TGTGCCAGCAGCAAAGCTGGCAGGACGATGGATACGCAGTATTTT,CASSKAGRTMDTQYF
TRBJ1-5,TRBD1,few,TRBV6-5,TGTGCCAGCAGTTCCAGGACAGGGGGGGATCAGCCCCAGCATTTT,CASSSRTGGDQPQHF
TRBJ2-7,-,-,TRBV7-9,TGTGCCAGCAGCCCTGGCGGTCAGGTGGCCTACGAGCAGTACTTC,CASSPGGQVAYEQYF
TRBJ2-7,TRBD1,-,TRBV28,TGTGCCAGTCGGGACAGTGAGCAGTACTTC,CASRDSEQYF
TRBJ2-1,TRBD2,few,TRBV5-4,TGTGCCAGCAGCTCGCTAGCGGACCCGGTCAATGAGCAGTTCTTC,CASSSLADPVNEQFF
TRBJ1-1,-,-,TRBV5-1,TGCGCCAGCACCGAATCTACCAGGACGGGGGACTCTGAAGCTTTCTTT,CASTESTRTGDSEAFF
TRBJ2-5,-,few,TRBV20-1,TGCAGTGCTAGAGTAGGAGGGGGTGGGGAGACCCAGTACTTC,CSARVGGGGETQYF
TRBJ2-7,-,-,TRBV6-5,TGTGCCAGCAGTTCCCCGGAGCATCGCTCCTACGAGCAGTACTTC,CASSSPEHRSYEQYF
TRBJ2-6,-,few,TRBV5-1,TGCGCCAGCAGCTTGGAACCCGGTGCTGGGGCCAACGTCCTGACTTTC,CASSLEPGAGANVLTF
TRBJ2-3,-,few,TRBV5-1,TGCGCCAGCAGCTTGGGATGGCGGACCTCAGATACGCAGTATTTT,CASSLGWRTSDTQYF
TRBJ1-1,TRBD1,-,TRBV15,TGTGCCACCAGCAGGACAGGGGCCCGGAGCACTGAAGCTTTCTTT,CATSRTGARSTEAFF
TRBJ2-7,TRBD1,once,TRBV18,TGTGCCAGCTCACCTGACCGGACAGGCTCCTACGAGCAGTACTTC,CASSPDRTGSYEQYF
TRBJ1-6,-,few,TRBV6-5,TGTGCCAGCGGGAGAGGGAATTCACCCCTCCACTTT,CASGRGNSPLHF
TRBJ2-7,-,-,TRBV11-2,TGTGCCAGCAGCCTCCGGGGCCCCGGAATAGAGCAGTACTTC,CASSLRGPGIEQYF
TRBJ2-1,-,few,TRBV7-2,TGTGCCAGCAGCTCACCTGCGTTGGATGAGCAGTTCTTC,CASSSPALDEQFF